Listed here are 17 T cell receptor beta chains from one sample, sequenced in a study of T-cell reconstitution after alpha-beta-depleted transplantation in children. Using unique molecular identifiers, the investigators prepared the TCRbeta library. TCRdb independently ran MiXCR on the PCR reads; one entry per CDR3 protein. Of 100,000 to 150,000 distinct CDR3 sequences in the sample, around 23% were seen once. The sample was PBMCs, mostly from graft donor cells, taken 180 days after TCRalphabeta/CD19-depleted stem cell transplant. These receptors all come from a male patient aged 2 to 9 who had a stem cell transplant for chronic granulomatous disease, so the T cells may come from the graft donor.

This clonotype was seen repeatedly, ten times or more. The gene calls are TRBV18 and TRBJ2-2; TRBD1 or TRBD2 may be the D gene (6 bases each). CDR3 length: 17 amino acids. Germline CDR1 is KGHSH and CDR2 is LQKENI. The V end lost 4 bases, the J end lost 4 bases, and 19 bases lay between the germline ends. CDR3 DNA: TGTGCCAGCTCACAATCTCCGGGGGCGCTTGGCACCGGGGAGCTGTTTTTT. Protein product: CASSQSPGALGTGELFF.

In its sample, this clonotype was seen many times. The chain joins TRBV12-3 or TRBV12-4 to TRBJ1-3, with a weak D call TRBD1 (5 bases). Trimming stripped 8 bases from V and 1 base from J, with 12 bases between. This CDR3 is built from 14 residues. The CDR3 bases are TGTGCCAGCGCTGGCGGGGGATCTGGAAACACCATATATTTT. Translation gives CASAGGGSGNTIYF.

This clonotype appeared many times. The J gene is TRBJ1-1, the V gene TRBV5-1; D is unclear. Trimming stripped 4 bases from V and 0 bases from J, with 13 bases between. The length of the CDR3 is 15 residues. In germline, CDR1 is SGHRS, CDR2 YFSETQ. For the CDR3, the DNA is TGCGCCAGCAGCCCCCTCAGGAACATGAACACTGAAGCTTTCTTT. It codes for CASSPLRNMNTEAFF.

The rearrangement joins TRBV7-8 to TRBJ1-5; no definite D call. The V gene lost 3 bases and the J gene lost 7 bases, with 10 bases spanning the gap. The CDR3 contains 13 residues. The germline V gene encodes CDR1 SGHVS and CDR2 FQNEAQ. The CDR3 protein is CASSLQVEQPQHF. The CDR3 DNA follows: TGTGCCAGCAGCTTGCAGGTGGAGCAGCCCCAGCATTTT.

In DNA form, the CDR3 reads TGTGCCAGCAGCTTACGACGGCCCACTGAAGCTTTCTTT. This sequence encodes CASSLRRPTEAFF. The V gene is TRBV11-1, the J gene TRBJ1-1; D is unclear. Per germline, CDR1 SGHAT and CDR2 FQDESV (reference sequence). This CDR3 comprises 13 residues. V was trimmed by 2 bases and J by 4 bases, leaving 8 bases between them.

This clonotype was found once. The gene calls are TRBV12-3 or TRBV12-4 and TRBJ1-2; D call uncertain. The CDR3 is made up of 12 amino acids. V was cut by 6 bases and J by 4 bases, with 9 bases left in between. CDR3 loop: CASSDPGYGYTF. The CDR3 DNA sequence: TGTGCCAGCAGCGACCCCGGCTATGGCTACACCTTC.

The rearrangement uses TRBV29-1 and TRBJ2-1, with 8 bases lining up with TRBD1. The CDR3 consists of 13 residues. Trimming cost V 6 bases and J 8 bases; bases outside gene matches: 9. Germline V gene data show CDR1 as SQVTM and CDR2 as ANQGSEA. This chain's CDR3 is CSVEWTGNDEQFF. In DNA form, the CDR3 reads TGCAGCGTCGAATGGACAGGGAATGATGAGCAGTTCTTC.

This clonotype was observed a few times. J is TRBJ1-4 and V is TRBV12-3 or TRBV12-4; 10 bases line up with TRBD1. The CDR3 totals 15 residues. Trimming at V came to 1 base and at J to 8 bases, leaving 4 bases not matched to a gene. In nucleotides, the CDR3 is TGTGCCAGCAGTTTAGGGGACAGGGGAAGGGAAAAACTGTTTTTT. This sequence encodes CASSLGDRGREKLFF.

This clonotype turned up a few times. The chain uses TRBV27 and TRBJ2-7; no firm D call. This CDR3 region has 13 residues. Trimming stripped 5 bases from V and 2 bases from J, with 10 bases between. Germline CDR1 reads MNHEY; CDR2 reads SMNVEV (reference sequence). CDR3 bases: TGTGCCAGCAGTGCCGGGCGTACCTACGAGCAGTACTTC. Residues: CASSAGRTYEQYF.

This clonotype was counted many times. J is TRBJ2-3 and V is TRBV29-1; D not resolved. The length of the CDR3 is 12 residues. The ends were cut back, 1 base at V and 9 bases at J, with 11 bases in the middle. Germline V gives CDR1 SQVTM, CDR2 ANQGSEA. The CDR3 loop is CSVEGAFLTQYF. The CDR3 bases are TGCAGCGTTGAAGGGGCCTTTTTAACGCAGTATTTT.

The chain joins TRBV12-3 or TRBV12-4 to TRBJ2-3, with unresolved D. The CDR3 runs 13 residues. Trimming took 6 bases from V and 2 from J, leaving 9 bases between them. This CDR3 reads CASSHGYTDTQYF. Here the CDR3 DNA reads TGTGCCAGCAGCCATGGGTACACAGATACGCAGTATTTT.

This clonotype was recorded many times. This sequence joins TRBV20-1 and TRBJ2-3; possible D gene TRBD2, 6 bases. In germline, CDR1 is DFQATT, CDR2 SNEGSKA (reference sequence). The CDR3 spans 16 residues. V lost 0 bases, J lost 2 bases, and 15 bases lay in between. This chain's CDR3 is CSARDRDGSVTDTQYF. The CDR3, as DNA: TGCAGTGCTAGAGATCGAGACGGGAGTGTCACAGATACGCAGTATTTT.

The sample holds many counts of this clonotype. The rearrangement joins TRBV6-5 to TRBJ2-1; D is unresolved. The length of the CDR3 is 11 residues. Germline CDR1 reads MNHEY; CDR2 reads SVGAGI. The V gene lost 7 bases and the J gene lost 5 bases, with 6 bases spanning the gap. CDR3 amino acids: CASIGDNEQFF. The CDR3 DNA follows: TGTGCCAGCATTGGGGACAATGAGCAGTTCTTC.

Only a few counts were recorded for this clonotype. The chain recombines TRBV12-3 or TRBV12-4 with TRBJ2-7, with 7 positions matching TRBD2. J gave up 5 bases and V 3 bases, and 10 bases lay outside the gene matches. This CDR3 spans 15 amino acids. The CDR3 coding sequence is TGTGCCAGCAGTTTTGGTGCGGGAGAAACCCACGAGCAGTACTTC. Residues: CASSFGAGETHEQYF.

This clonotype was detected ten times or more. The gene calls are TRBV11-1 and TRBJ2-5; D may be TRBD1 (6 bases). The CDR3 is 12 amino acids. Germline CDR1 is SGHAT and CDR2 is FQDESV (reference sequence). V was cut by 5 bases and J by 13 bases, with 17 bases left in between. The CDR3 nucleotides are TGTGCCAGCAGCGCGACCACAGGGTCCCCGTACTTC. Translating gives CASSATTGSPYF.

This chain links TRBV5-5 with TRBJ1-2; 9 bases agree with TRBD1. CDR3 size: 17 residues. Germline-derived CDR1 and CDR2 are SGHKS and YYEKEE (reference sequence). J gave up 4 bases and V 4 bases, and 14 bases lay outside the gene matches. This chain's CDR3 is CASSLNPRTGEIYGYTF. The CDR3 nucleotides read TGTGCCAGCAGCCTTAACCCTCGGACAGGGGAGATCTATGGCTACACCTTC. Using reference TRBV5-5 and TRBJ1-2 for the parts outside the CDR3, the full variable domain is DAGVTQSPTHLIKTRGQQVTLRCSPISGHKSVSWYQQVLGQGPQFIFQYYEKEERGRGNFPDRFSARQFPNYSSELNVNALLLGDSALYLCASSLNPRTGEIYGYTFGSGTRLTVV.

This clonotype showed up just a few times. The V call is TRBV20-1, the J call TRBJ2-7; possibly TRBD2 for D (6 bases). The CDR3 is 14 amino acids. The ends were cut back, 0 bases at V and 3 bases at J, with 12 bases in the middle. Germline values: CDR1 DFQATT, CDR2 SNEGSKA (reference sequence). The CDR3 protein is CSARDLRENYEQYF. The CDR3 DNA is TGCAGTGCTAGAGATCTACGGGAGAACTACGAGCAGTACTTC.